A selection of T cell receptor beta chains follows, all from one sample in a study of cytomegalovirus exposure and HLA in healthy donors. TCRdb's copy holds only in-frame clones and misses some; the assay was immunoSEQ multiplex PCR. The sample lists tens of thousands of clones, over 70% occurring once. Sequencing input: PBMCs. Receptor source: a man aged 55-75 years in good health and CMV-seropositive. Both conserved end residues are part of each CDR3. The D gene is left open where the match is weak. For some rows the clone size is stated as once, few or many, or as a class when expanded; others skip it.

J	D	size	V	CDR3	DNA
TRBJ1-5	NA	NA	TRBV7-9	CASSAQSGQPQHF	TGTGCCAGCAGCGCCCAGTCGGGTCAGCCCCAGCATTTT
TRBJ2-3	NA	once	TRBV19	CASSGGRRYTDTQYF	TGTGCCAGTAGTGGAGGACGGCGATACACAGATACGCAGTATTTT
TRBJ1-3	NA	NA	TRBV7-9	CASTTASGGPGNTIYF	TGTGCCAGCACCACCGCCTCGGGGGGCCCTGGAAACACCATATATTTT
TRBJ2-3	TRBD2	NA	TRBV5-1	CASSLGASGTSTDTQYF	TGCGCCAGCAGCTTAGGGGCTAGCGGTACTAGCACAGATACGCAGTATTTT
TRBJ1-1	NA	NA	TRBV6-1	CAAGVNTEAFF	TGTGCCGCGGGCGTGAACACTGAAGCTTTCTTT
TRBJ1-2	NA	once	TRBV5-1	CAPRAGVIYGYTF	TGCGCCCCTCGGGCAGGGGTAATCTATGGCTACACCTTC
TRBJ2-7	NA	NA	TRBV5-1	CASSLASRIGTLSSYEQYF	TGCGCCAGCAGCTTGGCCTCCCGGATTGGGACTTTGAGCTCCTACGAGCAGTACTTC
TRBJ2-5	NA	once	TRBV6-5	CASSGIGAGEETQYF	TGTGCCAGCAGTGGTATAGGGGCAGGAGAGGAGACCCAGTACTTC
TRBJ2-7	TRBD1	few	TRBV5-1	CASSLGQGLFSYEQYF	TGCGCCAGCAGCTTGGGACAGGGCCTTTTCTCCTACGAGCAGTACTTC
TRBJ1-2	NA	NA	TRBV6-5	CASSYSGSPYGYTF	TGTGCCAGCAGTTACTCGGGCAGCCCCTATGGCTACACCTTC
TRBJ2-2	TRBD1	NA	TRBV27	CASSFPTGGRPGELFF	TGTGCCAGCAGTTTTCCGACAGGGGGCAGGCCCGGGGAGCTGTTTTTT
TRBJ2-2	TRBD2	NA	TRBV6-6	CASSDKLATNTGELFF	TGTGCCAGCAGCGACAAACTAGCGACGAACACCGGGGAGCTGTTTTTT
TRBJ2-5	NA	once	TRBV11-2	CASGPGVQETQYF	TGTGCCAGCGGGCCGGGAGTCCAAGAGACCCAGTACTTC